The 5 T cell receptor beta chains reported below all come from one sample, sequenced in a study of T cells in Graves' hyperthyroidism and ophthalmopathy. Amplification of TCR beta CDR3 regions used RNA as the template. The TCR CDR3 was amplified in a first-round RT-PCR using the HTBI primer set. Each CDR3 protein gets one entry after TCRdb re-called the multiplex PCR reads with MiXCR. In the table there are under 400,000 distinct CDR3 sequences, approximately 14% of which are singletons. The source material was blood. These receptors were collected from an older woman with Graves' ophthalmopathy.

The chain joins TRBV28 to TRBJ2-5; TRBD1 agrees at 12 bases. From germline, CDR1 is MDHEN and CDR2 SYDVKM. V was pared by 10 bases and J by 4 bases, with 10 bases of the junction left unmatched. This CDR3 spans 15 amino acids. The CDR3 spells CAIEGDRGQGETQYF. In nucleotides, the CDR3 is TGTGCCATCGAAGGGGACAGGGGGCAGGGAGAGACCCAGTACTTC.

This clonotype has ten or more counts. This chain links TRBV10-3 with TRBJ2-3, with a weak D call TRBD2 (6 bases). The CDR3 sequence is 13 residues long. Germline V lookup: CDR1 ENHRY, CDR2 SYGVKD. V lost 7 bases, J lost 5 bases, and 13 bases lay in between. This CDR3 reads CAIMGGVKDTQYF. CDR3 in DNA: TGTGCCATCATGGGGGGAGTTAAAGATACGCAGTATTTT.

V gene TRBV4-1 combines with J gene TRBJ1-1; D possibly corresponds to TRBD1 (5 bases). Germline V gives CDR1 MGHRA, CDR2 YSYEKL. V gave up 0 bases and J gave up 1 base, with 9 bases separating them. CDR3 length equals 15 residues. Written as DNA, the CDR3 is TGCGCCAGCAGCCAAGAGGCAGGGAGGAACACTGAAGCTTTCTTT. Encoded protein: CASSQEAGRNTEAFF.

This clonotype appeared many times. The J gene is TRBJ2-1, the V gene TRBV12-3 or TRBV12-4; TRBD2 is a possible D gene (6 bases). This CDR3 has 14 amino acids. V was pared by 8 bases and J by 1 base, with 12 bases between. DNA for the CDR3: TGTGCCAGCGGGAAACTAGCTTCCTACAATGAGCAGTTCTTC. As protein: CASGKLASYNEQFF.

This clonotype was found a few times. This CDR3 reads CASSRPPADTQYF. CDR3 DNA sequence: TGTGCCAGCAGCCGCCCGCCAGCAGATACGCAGTATTTT. This chain links TRBV3-1 with TRBJ2-3; D call uncertain. V was pared by 4 bases and J by 4 bases, with 9 bases between. Germline V lookup: CDR1 LGHDT, CDR2 YNNKEL (reference sequence). The CDR3 covers 13 residues.